This note documents a single T cell receptor beta chain sequence. The data originate from a study of blood T cell repertoires in COVID-19. Overall study: Whether acute or convalescent, the COVID-19 samples came from the United States, Italy and Spain. PBMCs, B-cell-depleted T cells, or T cells were the source of the cDNA or gDNA that made up the material.

Authors' data handling: Nucleated cell counts were estimated from reference gene primer amplification. Profiled with immunoSEQ multiplex PCR; TCRdb holds only in-frame clones, not every one. V and J calls and clone size are as listed in that table; D and trimming were resolved from the DNA. The sample has approximately 200,000 clones, roughly 90% seen once; the top ten hold roughly 2%. Trimming took off 6 bases at V and 5 bases at J, with 13 bases between the two ends. CDR3 length equals 13 residues. CDR1 is MNHEY and CDR2 is SVGAGI in the germline V gene. Sequenced sample: peripheral blood. The chain combines TRBV6-5 with TRBJ2-5; D is possibly TRBD2 (5 bases). The sequence came from a woman in her forties or fifties with acute or convalescent COVID-19. The CDR3 reads CASRMRRRETQYF. The CDR3 coding sequence is TGTGCCAGCAGAATGAGAAGGAGGGAGACCCAGTACTTC.